This entry describes one TCR beta chain. The antigen is unknown. The germline V gene has CDR1 LGHNA and CDR2 YNFKEQ. CDR3 size: 13 residues. The sample originates from a study of monozygotic twins with inflammatory bowel disease. Study conclusions and caveats: IBD patients shared fewer clonotypes with others than healthy twins, especially with disease activity. Patient-to-patient differences in immunosuppressive treatment may have added variability to the repertoires.

Input per TCR library consisted of approximately 3,500 ng of total RNA. Using the 5' RACE reads, TCRdb records one entry per CDR3 protein without DNA. This table lists 150,000 or so distinct CDR3 sequences. The rearrangement joins TRBV4-2 to TRBJ1-5. Sequencing input: blood. The clonotype was recovered from a human donor with ulcerative colitis or Crohn's disease, or a healthy co-twin of an affected twin (not recorded which). CDR3 protein: CASSQEGYQPQHF.